Listed below are T cell receptor beta chains from one sample, sequenced in a study of OX40 agonist ivuxolimab in advanced cancers. TCRdb's copy holds only in-frame clones and misses some; the assay was immunoSEQ multiplex PCR. Among over 60,000 clones listed, about nine tenths were seen once. This sample comprised CD4+ or CD8+ T cells sorted from blood, obtained in a trial of the OX40 agonist ivuxolimab. The receptor set was obtained from an adult with an advanced solid tumor such as melanoma, head and neck, liver or kidney cancer. CDR3s include the opening cysteine and the closing phenylalanine or tryptophan. The order of the fields is J gene, V gene, D gene, clone size, CDR3 protein, CDR3 DNA. A D gene is named only where the DNA matches it firmly. A clone size is listed for some rows: how often the clone was seen (once, few, many), or a class if it is expanded.

TRBJ2-1,TRBV7-3,.,.,CASSQLRGSWDEQFF,TGTGCCAGCAGTCAACTAAGGGGGAGTTGGGATGAGCAGTTCTTC
TRBJ2-3,TRBV5-1,.,.,CASTSGASTDTQYF,TGCGCCAGCACCTCCGGGGCCAGCACAGATACGCAGTATTTT
TRBJ2-6,TRBV7-2,.,.,CASSSGANVLTF,TGTGCCAGCAGCTCTGGGGCCAACGTCCTGACTTTC
TRBJ1-4,TRBV28,TRBD1,once,CASNPPGTGGEKLFF,TGTGCCAGCAACCCACCCGGGACAGGGGGCGAAAAACTGTTTTTT
TRBJ2-5,TRBV7-6,.,.,CASSSRETQYF,TGTGCCAGCAGCTCACGAGAGACCCAGTACTTC
TRBJ2-7,TRBV25-1,.,.,CASSENGNIHEQYF,TGTGCCAGCAGTGAAAACGGGAACATCCACGAGCAGTACTTC
TRBJ2-1,TRBV9,.,.,CASSSSYEQFF,TGTGCCAGCAGCTCCAGCTATGAGCAGTTCTTC
TRBJ2-2,TRBV6-6,.,.,CASKSGGFTGELFF,TGTGCCAGCAAAAGTGGGGGGTTTACCGGGGAGCTGTTTTTT
TRBJ2-1,TRBV2,.,.,CASSIDRNEQFF,TGTGCCAGCAGTATCGACCGGAATGAGCAGTTCTTC
TRBJ1-5,TRBV5-1,.,once,CASSLDSYSNQPQHF,TGCGCCAGCAGCTTGGACAGCTATAGCAATCAGCCCCAGCATTTT
TRBJ1-1,TRBV6-1,.,.,CASSVGTLNTEAFF,TGTGCCAGCAGTGTTGGGACCTTGAACACTGAAGCTTTCTTT
TRBJ2-1,TRBV30,TRBD2,.,CAWKRTSGAYNEQFF,TGTGCCTGGAAAAGAACTAGCGGGGCCTACAATGAGCAGTTCTTC
TRBJ1-3,TRBV4-2,.,few,CASSQDRGAGNTIYF,TGTGCCAGCAGCCAAGACCGGGGGGCTGGAAACACCATATATTTT
TRBJ2-2,TRBV5-1,TRBD2,few,CASSSQLAGVPGELFF,TGCGCCAGCAGCTCCCAACTAGCGGGAGTTCCCGGGGAGCTGTTTTTT
TRBJ2-7,TRBV7-9,.,.,CASSPGDGGEQYF,TGTGCCAGCAGCCCCGGCGATGGGGGGGAGCAGTACTTC
TRBJ1-5,TRBV19,.,.,CASSVQGLIDQPQHF,TGTGCCAGTAGCGTGCAGGGTCTTATCGATCAGCCCCAGCATTTT
TRBJ1-2,TRBV2,.,.,CASSDIGGNGYTF,TGTGCCAGCAGCGACATAGGAGGGAACGGCTACACCTTC
TRBJ2-1,TRBV27,TRBD1,.,CASSETGGGYNEQFF,TGTGCCAGCAGCGAGACAGGGGGGGGGTACAATGAGCAGTTCTTC
TRBJ2-2,TRBV7-9,.,.,CASSSDINTGELFF,TGTGCCAGCAGCTCGGACATAAACACCGGGGAGCTGTTTTTT
TRBJ1-1,TRBV11-3,.,.,CASSLGNLGTEAFF,TGTGCCAGCAGCCTCGGGAATTTGGGAACTGAAGCTTTCTTT
TRBJ2-7,TRBV5-4,.,.,CASSLGLSSYEQYF,TGTGCCAGCAGCCTGGGACTTTCCTCCTACGAGCAGTACTTC
TRBJ1-5,TRBV18,.,.,CASSGVGGRGNQPQHF,TGTGCCAGCTCAGGTGTAGGGGGGCGCGGCAATCAGCCCCAGCATTTT
TRBJ2-1,TRBV30,TRBD2,.,CAWSGSGRALNEQFF,TGTGCCTGGAGCGGGAGCGGGAGGGCCCTCAATGAGCAGTTCTTC
TRBJ2-2,TRBV5-5,TRBD2,.,CASSFRGVSNTGELFF,TGTGCCAGCAGCTTCCGGGGGGTCTCGAACACCGGGGAGCTGTTTTTT
TRBJ2-7,TRBV27,.,.,CASSTLFGQRGFTYEQYF,TGTGCCAGCAGTACACTCTTTGGACAGCGGGGATTTACCTACGAGCAGTACTTC
TRBJ2-3,TRBV9,TRBD2,.,CASSGLAGADTQYF,TGTGCCAGCAGCGGACTAGCGGGAGCAGATACGCAGTATTTT